This note documents a single T cell receptor beta chain sequence. The record originates from a study of metastatic and nonmetastatic thyroid tumors. This CDR3 contains 15 residues. Germline CDR1 reads SGHRS; CDR2 reads YFSETQ. V shed 9 bases, J shed 1 base, and the junction held 10 bases outside the gene matches. TCRdb redid the clone calls on the PCR reads using MiXCR. The sample includes 25,000 to 35,000 clones, roughly 30% of them seen just once. Thyroid surgery was preceded by no treatment in any patient. The TCR sequence derives from a female donor with papillary thyroid cancer or a benign thyroid nodule (not recorded which). Some clones in this sample may be carry-over from other donors' samples. The sequencing input was blood. The V call is TRBV5-1, the J call TRBJ1-1, with 9 bases aligning to TRBD1. CDR3 in amino acids: CATTTGGYENTEAFF. CDR3 DNA: TGCGCCACCACTACAGGGGGCTATGAGAACACTGAAGCTTTCTTT.